The following is a T cell receptor beta chain sequence with its context. The antigen remains undetermined. This sample is drawn from a study of cytomegalovirus exposure and HLA in healthy donors. Study information: A prior study identified 100 million to 130 million unique TCR beta sequences from roughly 180 million T cells. There were some 81 million unique TCRs (from HLA-typed donors) in an early data release.

V was trimmed by 4 bases and J by 3 bases, leaving 14 bases between them. CDR1 is MGHRA and CDR2 is YSYEKL in the germline V gene. This CDR3 spans 15 amino acids. General study results and limits: Later analysis identified a missense DCLRE1C variant that was linked to TCR beta V- and J-gene trimming. The listing of 150 to 200 TCR beta chains classed them as cytomegalovirus-associated.

PCR amplification relied on 60 Vbeta primers (plus 13 Jbeta primers). Using immunoSEQ multiplex PCR, the repertoire was profiled, and TCRdb retains in-frame clones only, with some absent. The repertoire holds more than 65,000 clones, 60% to 85% seen once, with less than 6.5% in the top ten. Input material: PBMCs. The J gene is TRBJ2-3, the V gene TRBV4-1, with D unresolved. This TCR was recovered from a man between 18 and 35 years old in good health and CMV-seropositive. CDR3: CASSRGGYGTDTQYF. The DNA for the CDR3 is TGCGCCAGCAGCCGAGGTGGATATGGGACAGATACGCAGTATTTT.